This T cell receptor (beta chain) derives from a study of beta chain features in type 1 diabetes. Expressed TCRB transcripts were sequenced after all isolated RNA was converted to cDNA. The repertoire was sequenced with immunoSEQ multiplex PCR; TCRdb's copy has only in-frame clones and lacks some. The sample includes 200,000 to 250,000 clones, about 10% of them seen just once. The TCR originated in a woman under 30 in good health. The sequencing input was naive CD4+ T cells from blood.

In DNA form, the CDR3 reads TGTGCCAGCAGTTATAGGACAGAGAACACCGGGGAGCTGTTTTTT. This sequence encodes CASSYRTENTGELFF. The gene calls are TRBV6-6 and TRBJ2-2; weak D call: TRBD1 (6 bases). Trimming took 3 bases from V and 1 from J, leaving 9 bases between them. The CDR3 is 15 residues long. Germline CDR1 reads MNHNY; CDR2 reads SVGAGI (reference sequence).